The 3 T cell receptor beta chains presented below share a single source sample, sequenced in a study of identical twins. MiXCR, run by TCRdb on the 5' RACE reads, gives a single entry per CDR3 protein. In the table there are 150,000 or so distinct CDR3 sequences, under 4.5% of which are singletons. Sequenced input: memory T cells sorted from blood. These receptors all stem from a man younger than 35 in good health.

This clonotype has at least ten counts. The V gene is TRBV28, the J gene TRBJ2-7, with 9 bases fitting TRBD2. V lost 7 bases and J lost 4; bases outside the gene matches: 5. Germline CDR1 reads MDHEN; CDR2 reads SYDVKM. The CDR3 spans 13 residues. CDR3 coding DNA: TGTGCCAGCAATGGCGGGAGGGCATACGAGCAGTACTTC. Amino acid sequence: CASNGGRAYEQYF.

The sample holds many counts of this clonotype. The chain links TRBV12-3 or TRBV12-4 to TRBJ1-2, with D hard to call. The V and J ends lost 7 bases and 4 bases respectively, with 10 bases between them. The CDR3 has 12 residues. CDR3 region: CASTKTSYGYTF. CDR3 nucleotide sequence: TGTGCCAGCACCAAAACCAGCTATGGCTACACCTTC.

This clonotype was counted at least ten times. The chain uses TRBV29-1 and TRBJ2-7; perhaps TRBD1 as D (5 bases). V was clipped by 5 bases and J by 2 bases, with 13 bases between them. CDR3 length: 13 amino acids. Germline CDR1 reads SQVTM; CDR2 reads ANQGSEA. CDR3 in DNA: TGCAGCGTTTTTCACGACAGTCCCTACGAGCAGTACTTC. Its protein is CSVFHDSPYEQYF.